The text below deals with one T cell receptor (beta chain). Its antigen is as yet unknown. The data derive from a study of CD8 T cells in Susac syndrome. Turning to the study itself: Patients with Susac syndrome were therapy-naive, on corticosteroids, or on intravenous immunoglobulin alone at blood draw.

cDNA came from roughly 0.53 to 1 ug RNA primed by random hexamers. Amplification of TCR beta CDR3 was carried out by immunoSEQ multiplex PCR, which covered 54 Vbeta and 13 Jbeta segments. In TCRdb, the immunoSEQ multiplex PCR reads were re-called with MiXCR into one record per CDR3 protein. The repertoire includes 150,000 to 160,000 distinct CDR3 sequences, 85% to 95% of them detected once, and 0.16% sits in the top ten. Both CD4+ and CD8+ T cells were negatively isolated, and TEMRA cells underwent FACS enrichment. The study's findings and limits: Clonal expansion was not observed in the Susac syndrome CD4+ T cell repertoires.

The CDR3 is made up of 14 amino acids. The V gene lost 6 bases and the J gene lost 3 bases, with 15 bases spanning the gap. This clonotype was obtained from a human donor with Susac syndrome. Sequencing input: CD4+ T cells from PBMCs. The genes are TRBV12-3 or TRBV12-4 and TRBJ2-7, with D possibly being TRBD2 (5 bases). The CDR3 loop is CASSSSTGFYEQYF. The CDR3, as DNA: TGTGCCAGCAGCTCCTCAACGGGGTTCTACGAGCAGTACTTC.